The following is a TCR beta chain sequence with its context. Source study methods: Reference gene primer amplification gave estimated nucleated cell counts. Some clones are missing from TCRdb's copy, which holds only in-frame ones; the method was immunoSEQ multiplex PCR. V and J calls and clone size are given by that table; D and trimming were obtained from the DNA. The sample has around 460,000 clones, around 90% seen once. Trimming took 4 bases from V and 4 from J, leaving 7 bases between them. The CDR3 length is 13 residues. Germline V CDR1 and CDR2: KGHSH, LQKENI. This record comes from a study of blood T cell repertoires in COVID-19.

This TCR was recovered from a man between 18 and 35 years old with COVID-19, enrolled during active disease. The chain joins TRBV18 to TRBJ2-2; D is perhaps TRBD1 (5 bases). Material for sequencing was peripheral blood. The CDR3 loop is CASSRDSTGELFF. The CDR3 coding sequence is TGTGCCAGCTCACGCGACAGCACCGGGGAGCTGTTTTTT.